This record covers a single T cell receptor beta chain. This entry is derived from a study of cytomegalovirus exposure and HLA in healthy donors. Trimming removed 2 bases from V and 6 bases from J, with 23 bases in between. The germline CDR1 and CDR2 sequences are MNHEY and SMNVEV (reference sequence). This CDR3 comprises 19 residues. PCR used 60 Vbeta primers and 13 Jbeta primers. Only in-frame clones appear in the TCRdb table, and some are missing; sequencing was by immunoSEQ multiplex PCR. The sample has over 120,000 clones; more than 75% are singletons. Sequenced input: PBMCs. This chain uses TRBV27 with TRBJ2-6; a weak D match, TRBD2 (7 bases). This sequence was found in a man aged 45-65 years in good health and CMV-seronegative. CDR3 bases: TGTGCCAGCAGTTTAAGTTCCGGGGGGCTGGCTCTGAAGGCCAACGTCCTGACTTTC. It codes for CASSLSSGGLALKANVLTF.